These T cell receptor beta chains were read from a single sample in a study of blood T cell repertoires in COVID-19. The protocol was immunoSEQ multiplex PCR, while the TCRdb copy is restricted to in-frame clones and leaves out a portion. The data show roughly 40,000 clones, 80% to 90% seen once. What was sequenced was peripheral blood. These receptors all come from a human donor in a cohort sampled during active COVID-19. The CDR3 runs from the conserved cysteine through the conserved F or W. The D gene is left open where the match is weak. Clone size is stated in some rows and not others, as once, few, many or a class when expanded.

j_gene: TRBJ2-2
abundance: .
v_gene: TRBV19
d_gene: .
CDR3nt: TGTGCCAGTACCCCCGGTGGTAGCGGGAACACCGGGGAGCTGTTTTTT
CDR3aa: CASTPGGSGNTGELFF

j_gene: TRBJ2-5
abundance: .
v_gene: TRBV4-1
d_gene: .
CDR3nt: TGCGCCAGCAGCCAAGAAGTCGCGGAGGGTCAAGAGACCCAGTACTTC
CDR3aa: CASSQEVAEGQETQYF

j_gene: TRBJ1-5
abundance: once
v_gene: TRBV27
d_gene: .
CDR3nt: TGTGCCAGCCGACTGGAGGCTTTCGGCAATCAGCCCCAGCATTTT
CDR3aa: CASRLEAFGNQPQHF

j_gene: TRBJ1-5
abundance: .
v_gene: TRBV4-3
d_gene: .
CDR3nt: TGCGCCAGCAGCCTAGACAGTAGCAATCAGCCCCAGCATTTT
CDR3aa: CASSLDSSNQPQHF

j_gene: TRBJ2-1
abundance: .
v_gene: TRBV30
d_gene: .
CDR3nt: TGTGCCTGGAGTCTCGACAATGAGCAGTTCTTC
CDR3aa: CAWSLDNEQFF

j_gene: TRBJ2-5
abundance: .
v_gene: TRBV7-8
d_gene: TRBD1
CDR3nt: TGTGCCAGCAGATTTGGGACAGGGGAAGGAGAGACCCAGTACTTC
CDR3aa: CASRFGTGEGETQYF

j_gene: TRBJ1-3
abundance: .
v_gene: TRBV5-1
d_gene: .
CDR3nt: TGCGCCAGCAGCTTAGAGAACTCTGGAAACACCATATATTTT
CDR3aa: CASSLENSGNTIYF

j_gene: TRBJ1-2
abundance: .
v_gene: TRBV7-9
d_gene: .
CDR3nt: TGTGCCAGCAGCTCAGGGTTTATCTATGGCTACACCTTC
CDR3aa: CASSSGFIYGYTF

j_gene: TRBJ2-3
abundance: .
v_gene: TRBV5-1
d_gene: .
CDR3nt: TGCGCCAGCAGCGGAGGGGTCACAGATACGCAGTATTTT
CDR3aa: CASSGGVTDTQYF

j_gene: TRBJ1-5
abundance: .
v_gene: TRBV19
d_gene: .
CDR3nt: TGTGCCACCGTTACCCAGGGTGGAAGCAATCAGCCCCAGCATTTT
CDR3aa: CATVTQGGSNQPQHF

j_gene: TRBJ2-1
abundance: .
v_gene: TRBV5-1
d_gene: TRBD2
CDR3nt: TGCGCCAGCTCTCTAGCGGAACTCTCCTACAATGAGCAGTTCTTC
CDR3aa: CASSLAELSYNEQFF

j_gene: TRBJ1-1
abundance: .
v_gene: TRBV10-3
d_gene: TRBD1
CDR3nt: TGTGCCATCAGAAAGAACAGGGGAACCACTGAAGCTTTCTTT
CDR3aa: CAIRKNRGTTEAFF

j_gene: TRBJ2-3
abundance: .
v_gene: TRBV10-2
d_gene: TRBD2
CDR3nt: TGCGCCAGCAGCCTCTCTTTTAGCGGGGGGGCCGATACGCAGTATTTT
CDR3aa: CASSLSFSGGADTQYF

j_gene: TRBJ2-5
abundance: .
v_gene: TRBV18
d_gene: TRBD1
CDR3nt: TGTGCCAGCTCACAGGGGGCTGGGGAGACCCAGTACTTC
CDR3aa: CASSQGAGETQYF

j_gene: TRBJ2-1
abundance: .
v_gene: TRBV19
d_gene: TRBD2
CDR3nt: TGTGCCAGTAGTATACTAGCGGGGAATATCTACAATGAGCAGTTCTTC
CDR3aa: CASSILAGNIYNEQFF

j_gene: TRBJ1-1
abundance: .
v_gene: TRBV3-1/TRBV3-2
d_gene: .
CDR3nt: TGTGCCAGCAGCCGACTCCCGGACACTGAAGCTTTCTTT
CDR3aa: CASSRLPDTEAFF

j_gene: TRBJ2-2
abundance: .
v_gene: TRBV14
d_gene: .
CDR3nt: TGTGCCAGCAGCCAAACGGTGAACACCGGGGAGCTGTTTTTT
CDR3aa: CASSQTVNTGELFF

j_gene: TRBJ2-3
abundance: .
v_gene: TRBV30
d_gene: TRBD2
CDR3nt: TGTGCCTGGAGTCCCCGGAGCGGGAGGACAGATACGCAGTATTTT
CDR3aa: CAWSPRSGRTDTQYF

j_gene: TRBJ2-1
abundance: .
v_gene: TRBV9
d_gene: .
CDR3nt: TGTGCCAGCAGCGTAGAACGGGGTGAGCAGTTCTTC
CDR3aa: CASSVERGEQFF

j_gene: TRBJ1-2
abundance: .
v_gene: TRBV5-5
d_gene: .
CDR3nt: TGTGCCAGCACTGGCCTCATCCGCGGTGGCTACACCTTC
CDR3aa: CASTGLIRGGYTF

j_gene: TRBJ2-7
abundance: few
v_gene: TRBV2
d_gene: .
CDR3nt: TGTGCCAGCAGTAGCGGACCCTACGAGCAGTACTTC
CDR3aa: CASSSGPYEQYF

j_gene: TRBJ2-1
abundance: .
v_gene: TRBV23-1
d_gene: TRBD2
CDR3nt: TGCGCCAGCAGTCCCCCGGGACTAGCATCATGTGAGCAGTTCTTC
CDR3aa: CASSPPGLASCEQFF

j_gene: TRBJ2-7
abundance: .
v_gene: TRBV19
d_gene: TRBD1
CDR3nt: TGTGCCAGTAGTACGCAACAGGGGGCCGTCTACGAGCAGTACTTC
CDR3aa: CASSTQQGAVYEQYF

j_gene: TRBJ1-1
abundance: .
v_gene: TRBV6-5
d_gene: .
CDR3nt: TGTGCCACCCACCAACGGGAACTAGGGATCGAAGCTTTCTTT
CDR3aa: CATHQRELGIEAFF

j_gene: TRBJ1-2
abundance: few
v_gene: TRBV2
d_gene: TRBD1
CDR3nt: TGTGCCAGAAGGGGGGACAGGGCCTATGGCTACACCTTC
CDR3aa: CARRGDRAYGYTF

j_gene: TRBJ2-1
abundance: .
v_gene: TRBV27
d_gene: .
CDR3nt: TGTGCCAGCAGCCGGATGGGGACACCCTCCTACAATGAGCAGTTCTTC
CDR3aa: CASSRMGTPSYNEQFF

j_gene: TRBJ2-5
abundance: .
v_gene: TRBV5-1
d_gene: .
CDR3nt: TGCGCCAGCAGCTTGGGAGATCAAGAGACCCAGTACTTC
CDR3aa: CASSLGDQETQYF

j_gene: TRBJ1-2
abundance: .
v_gene: TRBV27
d_gene: .
CDR3nt: TGTGCCAGCAGTCCAGGGTTCGCACCCTTAACAAACTATGGCTACACCTTC
CDR3aa: CASSPGFAPLTNYGYTF

j_gene: TRBJ1-5
abundance: .
v_gene: TRBV7-2
d_gene: .
CDR3nt: TGTGCCAGCAGCTCGGACGGGAATAGCAATCAGCCCCAGCATTTT
CDR3aa: CASSSDGNSNQPQHF

j_gene: TRBJ2-5
abundance: .
v_gene: TRBV30
d_gene: .
CDR3nt: TGTGCCTGGACTGCTACGTATCTTGAGACCCAGTACTTC
CDR3aa: CAWTATYLETQYF

j_gene: TRBJ1-1
abundance: .
v_gene: TRBV12-1
d_gene: .
CDR3nt: TGTGCCAGCATCCCGGGGGTGAACACTGAAGCTTTCTTT
CDR3aa: CASIPGVNTEAFF

j_gene: TRBJ2-7
abundance: .
v_gene: TRBV21-1
d_gene: .
CDR3nt: TGTGCCAGCAGCAAATGGGGTAGCGGGGTCCCCTACGAGCAGTACTTC
CDR3aa: CASSKWGSGVPYEQYF

j_gene: TRBJ1-1
abundance: .
v_gene: TRBV5-1
d_gene: .
CDR3nt: TGCGCCAGCCGGACGGGGACTGAAGCTTTCTTT
CDR3aa: CASRTGTEAFF

j_gene: TRBJ2-7
abundance: .
v_gene: TRBV29-1
d_gene: .
CDR3nt: TGCAGCGTCCTCGCTCTAGCGCGGAACGAGCAGTACTTC
CDR3aa: CSVLALARNEQYF

j_gene: TRBJ1-6
abundance: .
v_gene: TRBV2
d_gene: .
CDR3nt: TGTGCCAGCAGAACCTACAGGAGCTCCTATAATTCACCCCTCCACTTT
CDR3aa: CASRTYRSSYNSPLHF

j_gene: TRBJ2-3
abundance: .
v_gene: TRBV2
d_gene: .
CDR3nt: TGTGCCAGCAGTATTTCTAGGAGGAGCACAGATACGCAGTATTTT
CDR3aa: CASSISRRSTDTQYF

j_gene: TRBJ2-7
abundance: .
v_gene: TRBV30
d_gene: .
CDR3nt: TGTGCCTGGAGTCTAGGCGGGACAGCGCCCTACGAGCAGTACTTC
CDR3aa: CAWSLGGTAPYEQYF

j_gene: TRBJ2-7
abundance: .
v_gene: TRBV11-3
d_gene: TRBD2
CDR3nt: TGTGCCAGCCAACGCGGACTAGCGGGAGACGAGCAGTACTTC
CDR3aa: CASQRGLAGDEQYF

j_gene: TRBJ1-1
abundance: .
v_gene: TRBV21-1
d_gene: .
CDR3nt: TGTGCCAGGAAAACAGGGGAGAACACTGAAGCTTTCTTT
CDR3aa: CARKTGENTEAFF

j_gene: TRBJ1-2
abundance: .
v_gene: TRBV19
d_gene: .
CDR3nt: TGTGCCAGTAGTCACACGTCGTTACAGACGTTGGATGGCTACACCTTC
CDR3aa: CASSHTSLQTLDGYTF

j_gene: TRBJ1-1
abundance: .
v_gene: TRBV5-4
d_gene: TRBD1
CDR3nt: TGTGCCAGCAGCAGCGCCGGGACAGGGGGTTTCGAAGCTTTCTTT
CDR3aa: CASSSAGTGGFEAFF

j_gene: TRBJ2-7
abundance: few
v_gene: TRBV7-9
d_gene: TRBD2
CDR3nt: TGTGCCAGCAGCTTATCACTTTCTAGCGGGAGGGCCGGCTACGAGCAGTACTTC
CDR3aa: CASSLSLSSGRAGYEQYF

j_gene: TRBJ2-7
abundance: .
v_gene: TRBV5-4
d_gene: .
CDR3nt: TGTGCCAGCAGTAAGGGCGGCAGGGTATACGAGCAGTACTTC
CDR3aa: CASSKGGRVYEQYF

j_gene: TRBJ2-7
abundance: .
v_gene: TRBV9
d_gene: .
CDR3nt: TGTGCCAGCAGCACGGGGGACGGGGATCACTACGAGCAGTACTTC
CDR3aa: CASSTGDGDHYEQYF

j_gene: TRBJ1-1
abundance: .
v_gene: TRBV10-3
d_gene: .
CDR3nt: TGTGCCATCAGTGGGGGTCCAACAGGAGACACTGAAGCTTTCTTT
CDR3aa: CAISGGPTGDTEAFF

j_gene: TRBJ2-7
abundance: once
v_gene: TRBV5-1
d_gene: TRBD1
CDR3nt: TGCGCCAGCAGCCATGCCCTCCTCGACAGGGGCAACGAGCAGTACTTC
CDR3aa: CASSHALLDRGNEQYF

j_gene: TRBJ1-5
abundance: .
v_gene: TRBV29-1
d_gene: TRBD1
CDR3nt: TGCAGCGTTGAGGAAGGGACAGAAGGCAATCAGCCCCAGCATTTT
CDR3aa: CSVEEGTEGNQPQHF

j_gene: TRBJ1-5
abundance: .
v_gene: TRBV7-9
d_gene: .
CDR3nt: TGTGCCAGCAGCGGCCCCGGGACACTTAGCAATCAGCCCCAGCATTTT
CDR3aa: CASSGPGTLSNQPQHF

j_gene: TRBJ1-6
abundance: few
v_gene: TRBV12-5
d_gene: .
CDR3nt: TGTGCTAGTGGTTTATCGGGTCATTCACCCCTCCACTTT
CDR3aa: CASGLSGHSPLHF